Listed below are T cell receptor beta chains from one sample, sequenced in a study of blood T cell repertoires in COVID-19. Method: immunoSEQ multiplex PCR; TCRdb's copy keeps in-frame clones and lacks some. The repertoire consists of 150,000 to 190,000 clones, with around 84% occurring once and the leading ten covering around 7%. Sequencing was carried out using PBMCs or T cells enriched from blood (not recorded which). The receptors derive from a man in his fifties or sixties who had recovered from COVID-19. Each CDR3 is given with its conserved first and last residue. A D gene is named only where the DNA matches it firmly. The size of a clone is reported for some rows only, either as once, few or many, or as a class for expanded clones.

clone_size j_call d_call v_call cdr3_aa cdr3_nt
. TRBJ1-1 . TRBV6-5 CASSYRVKNTEAFF TGTGCCAGCAGTTACCGGGTAAAGAACACTGAAGCTTTCTTT
. TRBJ2-3 . TRBV10-3 CAISDIRGGTDTQYF TGTGCCATCAGTGATATTAGGGGCGGCACAGATACGCAGTATTTT
once TRBJ1-5 . TRBV6-5 CASRAGADQPQHF TGTGCCAGCAGGGCAGGGGCGGATCAGCCCCAGCATTTT
. TRBJ2-7 TRBD1 TRBV23-1 CASSQSDRGKSPIYEQYF TGCGCCAGCAGTCAATCTGACAGGGGGAAGTCACCCATCTACGAGCAGTACTTC
. TRBJ1-1 TRBD1 TRBV29-1 CSGDRGRTEAFF TGCAGCGGGGACAGGGGACGCACTGAAGCTTTCTTT
. TRBJ1-5 . TRBV12-3/TRBV12-4 CASSRQSNQPQHF TGTGCCAGCAGCAGACAGTCCAATCAGCCCCAGCATTTT
. TRBJ1-5 . TRBV3-1/TRBV3-2 CASSQGWLLNQPQHF TGTGCCAGCAGCCAAGGTTGGCTGCTCAATCAGCCCCAGCATTTT
. TRBJ2-7 TRBD2 TRBV10-3 CAISEGGGHEQYF TGTGCCATCAGTGAGGGCGGGGGGCACGAGCAGTACTTC
. TRBJ2-1 . TRBV7-9 CASSLQAGSYNEQFF TGTGCCAGCAGCTTACAGGCGGGTTCCTACAATGAGCAGTTCTTC
. TRBJ1-3 . TRBV4-3 CASSQDQGSGNTIYF TGCGCCAGCAGCCAAGATCAGGGCTCTGGAAACACCATATATTTT
. TRBJ1-3 . TRBV7-2 CASSLAYGGLRKPSGNTIYF TGTGCCAGCAGCTTAGCCTACGGCGGCCTACGGAAACCCTCTGGAAACACCATATATTTT
once TRBJ1-5 . TRBV19 CASSPLGLGAYSNQPQHF TGTGCCAGTAGTCCTCTCGGGTTGGGAGCCTATAGCAATCAGCCCCAGCATTTT
. TRBJ1-5 . TRBV21-1 CASSKSWGGQPQHF TGTGCCAGCAGCAAATCTTGGGGGGGGCAGCCCCAGCATTTT
. TRBJ2-1 TRBD1 TRBV29-1 CSVQTRRGYYNEQFF TGCAGCGTCCAAACGCGCAGGGGGTACTACAATGAGCAGTTCTTC
. TRBJ1-2 TRBD1 TRBV10-3 CAISESSGGYGYTF TGTGCCATCAGTGAGTCGTCAGGGGGCTATGGCTACACCTTC
. TRBJ1-1 . TRBV13 CASSLEAVTMNTEAFF TGTGCCAGCAGCTTAGAGGCGGTGACGATGAACACTGAAGCTTTCTTT
. TRBJ1-5 . TRBV6-5 CASSSGVSNQPQHF TGTGCCAGCAGCTCGGGGGTTAGCAATCAGCCCCAGCATTTT
once TRBJ1-1 . TRBV5-4 CASSLRGIGNTEAFF TGTGCCAGCAGCTTACGGGGGATAGGGAACACTGAAGCTTTCTTT
. TRBJ1-5 . TRBV7-2 CASSLNRVNQPQHF TGTGCCAGCAGCCTGAACAGGGTGAATCAGCCCCAGCATTTT
once TRBJ1-1 . TRBV30 CAWSGGGSRAFF TGTGCCTGGAGTGGGGGGGGCTCGCGGGCTTTCTTT
. TRBJ2-1 TRBD2 TRBV6-2/TRBV6-3 CASSYPRDAGRGEQFF TGTGCCAGCAGTTACCCCCGGGACGCAGGGAGGGGTGAGCAGTTCTTC
. TRBJ2-7 TRBD1 TRBV3-1/TRBV3-2 CASSQDLGGTGQYEQYF TGTGCCAGCAGCCAAGATTTAGGCGGGACAGGGCAATACGAGCAGTACTTC
. TRBJ2-3 TRBD1 TRBV2 CASSEALRTGETNTDTQYF TGTGCCAGCAGTGAAGCGCTTCGGACAGGAGAGACAAACACAGATACGCAGTATTTT
. TRBJ2-5 . TRBV7-8 CASSLAASGETQYF TGTGCCAGCAGCTTGGCAGCATCCGGGGAGACCCAGTACTTC
. TRBJ2-2 TRBD2 TRBV7-9 CASSLDFSTSGSGELFF TGTGCCAGTAGCTTAGACTTTTCGACTAGCGGGTCCGGGGAGCTGTTTTTT
. TRBJ1-5 . TRBV4-1 CASSQGWTDNQPQHF TGCGCCAGCAGCCAAGGGTGGACAGACAATCAGCCCCAGCATTTT
. TRBJ2-1 . TRBV11-3 CASSLEGQGEQFF TGTGCCAGCAGCTTAGAGGGGCAAGGGGAGCAGTTCTTC
. TRBJ2-7 . TRBV14 CASSQATGLAYEQYF TGTGCCAGCAGCCAAGCTACAGGGCTGGCCTACGAGCAGTACTTC
. TRBJ1-6 . TRBV3-1/TRBV3-2 CASSQVQGNSPLHF TGTGCCAGCAGCCAAGTACAGGGTAATTCACCCCTCCACTTT
. TRBJ2-1 . TRBV12-2 CASRCRLAREQFF TGTGCAAGTCGCTGCAGACTAGCTCGTGAGCAGTTCTTC
. TRBJ1-1 TRBD1 TRBV6-5 CASCWTGGTEAFF TGTGCCAGCTGTTGGACAGGGGGCACTGAAGCTTTCTTT
. TRBJ1-2 TRBD1 TRBV19 CAVGTVLLDMTF TGTGCCGTAGGGACAGTCCTCCTAGATATGACCTTC
. TRBJ2-1 . TRBV14 CASSQGGVRGNEQFF TGTGCCAGCAGCCAAGGGGGGGTCCGGGGCAATGAGCAGTTCTTC
. TRBJ1-5 TRBD1 TRBV19 CASSFGTGGNQPQHF TGTGCCAGTAGTTTCGGGACAGGGGGCAATCAGCCCCAGCATTTT
. TRBJ2-2 TRBD2 TRBV4-1 CASSPGLAGGDTGELFF TGCGCCAGCAGCCCGGGGCTAGCGGGGGGTGACACCGGGGAGCTGTTTTTT
. TRBJ2-4 TRBD1 TRBV11-1 CASSSTRQGQNIQYF TGTGCCAGCAGCTCGACCCGACAGGGGCAAAACATTCAGTACTTC
once TRBJ1-1 . TRBV7-2 CASSTRSYGSEAFF TGTGCCAGCAGCACAAGATCCTATGGGAGTGAAGCTTTCTTT
. TRBJ2-3 TRBD2 TRBV4-3 CASSQDERGRTDTQYF TGCGCCAGCAGCCAAGATGAGCGGGGGCGCACAGATACGCAGTATTTT
. TRBJ2-1 TRBD1 TRBV19 CASSRDRGLNEQFF TGTGCCAGTAGTCGGGACAGGGGGCTTAATGAGCAGTTCTTC
. TRBJ1-2 TRBD1 TRBV18 CASSPPAGGANGYTF TGTGCCAGCTCACCACCAGCAGGGGGCGCGAATGGCTACACCTTC
. TRBJ1-5 . TRBV4-2 CASSQNTGDNQPQHF TGTGCCAGCAGCCAAAACACCGGGGACAATCAGCCCCAGCATTTT
once TRBJ2-3 . TRBV3-1/TRBV3-2 CASSLRGAETDTQYF TGTGCCAGCAGCCTACGGGGGGCTGAGACAGATACGCAGTATTTT
few TRBJ1-1 TRBD1 TRBV5-4 CASSFGDSLGTEAFF TGTGCCAGCAGCTTCGGGGACAGTTTAGGCACTGAAGCTTTCTTT
. TRBJ2-3 TRBD2 TRBV13 CASSLAGIRADTQYF TGTGCCAGCAGCCTAGCGGGGATCCGCGCGGATACGCAGTATTTT